The source of this T cell receptor (beta chain) is a study of chemoradiotherapy in HPV16-positive cancers. Comment on this clone: Its matching antigen is unknown.

Repertoires were sampled repeatedly during chemoradiotherapy. The assay was immunoSEQ multiplex PCR, and TCRdb's table has in-frame clones only and misses some. The sample records 12,000 or so clones, about 87% being singletons. Study-wide results and caveats: HPV-specific T cells were functionally defined from only a couple of HPV16-positive patients. For HPV16-positive patients, expanding HPV-responsive T cells associated with longer recurrence-free survival. Non-HPV-specific T cells did not expand in tumors during treatment, whereas candidate HPV-specific clones and E7-related motifs did.

This specimen was blood, taken from a patient who underwent chemoradiotherapy. This TCR was recovered from a human donor with HPV-associated anogenital cancer.

The CDR3 loop reads CASKGSRSYGYTF. CDR3 in DNA: TGTGCCAGTAAGGGCAGTAGGAGCTATGGCTACACCTTC. The gene calls are TRBV19 and TRBJ1-2, with D unclear. Germline V gives CDR1 LNHDA, CDR2 SQIVND (reference sequence). V lost 7 bases and J 4 bases, leaving 13 bases between the germline ends. This CDR3 has 13 residues.